This T cell receptor (beta chain) was sequenced during a study of T-cell memory formation after mild COVID-19. Study-wide background: Clustering of TCRs was largely donor specific. Overall study results and limits: A balance of CD4 and CD8 characterized clones contracting day 15 to 85, whereas later expanders leaned CD4+. Pre-infection memory contained some responding clones, which suggested that cross-reactive memory had joined. CD8+ contracting clones occupied EMRA, while CD4+ ones occupied mainly CM and EM.

As to this clonotype: Its antigen is currently unknown.

V trimming: 5 bases; J trimming: 4 bases; junction bases outside the gene matches: 14. The CDR3 sequence is 18 residues long. Germline V gene data show CDR1 as LGHNT and CDR2 as FRNRAP. TCRdb recomputed calls from the 5' RACE reads with MiXCR, one row per CDR3 protein. Here the sample spans approximately 290,000 distinct CDR3 sequences, approximately 15% being singletons. Specimen: PBMCs or a T cell subset sorted from them (not recorded which). The source is a man aged 18 to 30 who had mild COVID-19 (a few samples of this study predate the infection). Cell type and time point are not known. The rearrangement uses TRBV12-5 and TRBJ2-6, with TRBD1 identical over 7 bases. CDR3 in DNA: TGTGCTAGTGGTCTTAGACAGGGAAGGGCGCGGGGGGCCAACGTCCTGACTTTC. Translated, it gives CASGLRQGRARGANVLTF.